This T cell receptor (beta chain) was profiled in a study of blood T cell repertoires in COVID-19. Study-wide context: From T cells, B-cell-depleted T cells, or PBMCs came the material, which was cDNA or gDNA.

Per the original methods: For nucleated cells, counts were estimated from reference gene primer amplification. Clones were read by immunoSEQ multiplex PCR, and TCRdb kept only the in-frame ones, dropping some. That table furnishes V, J and clone size, whereas the DNA furnished D and trimming. The repertoire holds 97,000 or so clones, around 76% seen once, with approximately 18% in the top ten. The CDR3 is 14 residues long. J was trimmed by 1 base and V by 5 bases; bases with no gene match: 1. CDR1 is LGHDT, CDR2 YNNKEL, per germline (reference sequence). The TCR was taken from a man older than 75 with acute or convalescent COVID-19. This rearrangement joins TRBV3-1 (or the pseudogene TRBV3-2) to TRBJ2-2; 7 nucleotides line up with TRBD1. The sample taken for sequencing was peripheral blood. The CDR3: CASSRDRNTGELFF. The CDR3 DNA follows: TGTGCCAGCAGCAGGGACAGGAACACCGGGGAGCTGTTTTTT.